Below, one T cell receptor (beta chain) is given with its context. The germline V gene has CDR1 SGDLS and CDR2 YYNGEE. This CDR3 contains 16 residues. The V gene end was trimmed by 0 bases and the J gene end by 0 bases; junction bases not matched to a gene: 5. These data originate in a study of technical replicates of blood from a handful of donors. Assay used: immunoSEQ multiplex PCR; TCRdb lists only in-frame clones, some missing. The table includes some 80,000 clones, around 97% detected once. The clonotype comes from a human donor in good health. Sequencing used T cells isolated from PBMCs. The rearrangement uses TRBV9 and TRBJ2-5; 7 bases agree with TRBD1. CDR3 DNA: TGTGCCAGCAGCGTAGATAAGGGACAGTACCAAGAGACCCAGTACTTC. Amino acids: CASSVDKGQYQETQYF.